The following is a T cell receptor (beta chain) sequence with its context. The source of the sample is a study of patients and donors after allogeneic stem cell transplantation. V trimming: 0 bases; J trimming: 5 bases; junction bases outside the gene matches: 7. From germline, CDR1 is SGHKS and CDR2 YYEKEE (reference sequence). This CDR3 has 16 residues. TCRdb passed the RT-PCR reads through MiXCR, listing each CDR3 protein once. The table lists about 200,000 distinct CDR3 sequences, over 30% of them singletons. The receptor's source is a human donor who was either an allogeneic HSCT recipient or a stem cell or donor lymphocyte infusion donor (not recorded which). It is not recorded whose cells these are; they may come from a transplant donor. The sample comprised blood, either unsorted or a sorted T cell fraction (not recorded which). The gene calls are TRBV5-5 and TRBJ2-7, with TRBD2 identical over 11 bases. CDR3 nucleotide sequence: TGTGCCAGCAGCTTGGCCGTTCTAGCGGGGGGCAACGAGCAGTACTTC. Translation: CASSLAVLAGGNEQYF.